This entry lists 3 T cell receptor beta chains sequenced from one sample in a study of shared clonotypes between healthy human individuals. Profiling relied on immunoSEQ multiplex PCR, and the TCRdb table lists in-frame clones only, not all of them. The data hold about 450,000 clones, with more than 75% observed a single time. Sequenced input: PBMCs. Receptors were obtained from a woman between 40 and 50 years old in good health. Some clones in this sample may be carry-over from other donors' samples.

As to this clone: One junction end does not reproduce the germline sequence, and a read error may be involved. J is TRBJ2-2 and V is TRBV7-7; no definite D call. The germline gives CDR1 SSHAT, CDR2 FNYEAQ (reference sequence). CDR3 size: 13 residues. CDR3 coding DNA: TGTGCTAGCAGCTTAGCCTCCCCCGGGGAGCTGTTTTTT. Its translation: CASSLASPGELFF.

Written as DNA, the CDR3 is TGTGCCAGCAGGCAGGACAGGGCGAATGGCTACACCTTC. Translation gives CASRQDRANGYTF. This sequence joins TRBV6-5 and TRBJ1-2; TRBD1 agrees at 8 bases. The CDR3 runs 13 residues. Germline-derived CDR1 and CDR2 are MNHEY and SVGAGI. V shed 6 bases and J 6 bases; nucleotides not matched to a gene: 6.

This chain connects TRBV19 to TRBJ2-7; TRBD2 matches at 10 bases. CDR3 size: 13 residues. The germline gives CDR1 LNHDA, CDR2 SQIVND (reference sequence). Trimming at V came to 6 bases and at J to 6 bases, leaving 5 bases not matched to a gene. The CDR3 reads CASRPAGGSEQYF. The CDR3 region has the DNA TGTGCCAGTAGACCAGCGGGAGGGAGCGAGCAGTACTTC.